This T cell receptor beta chain was retrieved from a study of cytomegalovirus exposure and HLA in healthy donors. The PCR made use of 60 Vbeta and 13 Jbeta primers. Sequencing used immunoSEQ multiplex PCR; TCRdb keeps in-frame clones, though not all of them. Among 110,000 or so clones listed, around four fifths were seen once. The V gene's germline CDR1 is LGHNA and CDR2 YSLEER. V was cut by 0 bases and J by 4 bases, with 9 bases left in between. The CDR3 has 14 amino acids. The rearrangement links TRBV4-3 to TRBJ1-1; possible D gene TRBD1, 5 bases. The source material was PBMCs. The sequence was collected from a man aged 25-40 years in good health and CMV-seronegative. The CDR3 bases are TGCGCCAGCAGCCAAGATGGAGGGGTCACTGAAGCTTTCTTT. This encodes CASSQDGGVTEAFF.